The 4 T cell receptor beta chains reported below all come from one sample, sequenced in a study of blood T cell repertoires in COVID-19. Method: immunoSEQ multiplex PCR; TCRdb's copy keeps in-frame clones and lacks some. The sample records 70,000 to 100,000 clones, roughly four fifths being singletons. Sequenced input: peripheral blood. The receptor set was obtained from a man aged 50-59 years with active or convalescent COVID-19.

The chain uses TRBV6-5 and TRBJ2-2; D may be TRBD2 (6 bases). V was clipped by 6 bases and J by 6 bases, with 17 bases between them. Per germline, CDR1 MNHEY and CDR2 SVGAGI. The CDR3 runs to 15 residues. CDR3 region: CASSTSVAVSGELFF. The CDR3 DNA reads TGTGCCAGCAGCACCTCGGTAGCGGTCTCCGGGGAGCTGTTTTTT.

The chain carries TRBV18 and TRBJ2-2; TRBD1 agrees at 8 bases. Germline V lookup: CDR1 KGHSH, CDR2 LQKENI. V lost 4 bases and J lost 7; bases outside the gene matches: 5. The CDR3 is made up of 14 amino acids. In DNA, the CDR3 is TGTGCCAGCTCACTGGACAGGGCCGACGGGGAGCTGTTTTTT. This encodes CASSLDRADGELFF.

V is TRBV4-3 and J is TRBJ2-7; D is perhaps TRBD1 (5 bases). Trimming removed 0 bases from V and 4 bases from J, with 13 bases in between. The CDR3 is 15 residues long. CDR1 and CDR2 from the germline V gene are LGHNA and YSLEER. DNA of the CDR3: TGCGCCAGCAGCCAAGATATGCAGGGCCCTTACGAGCAGTACTTC. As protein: CASSQDMQGPYEQYF.

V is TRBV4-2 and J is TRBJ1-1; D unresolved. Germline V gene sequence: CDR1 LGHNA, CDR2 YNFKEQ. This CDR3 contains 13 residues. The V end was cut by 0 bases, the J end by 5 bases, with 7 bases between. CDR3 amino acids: CASSQDRETEAFF. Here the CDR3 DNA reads TGTGCCAGCAGCCAAGATCGGGAGACTGAAGCTTTCTTT.